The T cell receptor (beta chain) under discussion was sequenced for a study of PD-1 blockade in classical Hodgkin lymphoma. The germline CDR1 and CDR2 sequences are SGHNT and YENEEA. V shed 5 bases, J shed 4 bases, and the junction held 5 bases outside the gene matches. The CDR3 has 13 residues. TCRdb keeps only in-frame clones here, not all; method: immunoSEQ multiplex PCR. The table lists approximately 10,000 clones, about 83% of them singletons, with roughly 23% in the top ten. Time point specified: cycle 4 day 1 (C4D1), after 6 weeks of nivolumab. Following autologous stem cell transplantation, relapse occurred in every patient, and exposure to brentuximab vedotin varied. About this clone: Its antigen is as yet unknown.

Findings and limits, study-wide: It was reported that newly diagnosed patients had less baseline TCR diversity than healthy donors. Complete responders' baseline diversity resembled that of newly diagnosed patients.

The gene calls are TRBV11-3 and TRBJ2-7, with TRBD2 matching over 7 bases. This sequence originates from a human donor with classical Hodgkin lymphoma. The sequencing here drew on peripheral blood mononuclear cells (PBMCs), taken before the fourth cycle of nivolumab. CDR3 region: CASSRGDFYEQYF. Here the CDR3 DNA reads TGTGCCAGCAGCCGGGGGGACTTTTACGAGCAGTACTTC.